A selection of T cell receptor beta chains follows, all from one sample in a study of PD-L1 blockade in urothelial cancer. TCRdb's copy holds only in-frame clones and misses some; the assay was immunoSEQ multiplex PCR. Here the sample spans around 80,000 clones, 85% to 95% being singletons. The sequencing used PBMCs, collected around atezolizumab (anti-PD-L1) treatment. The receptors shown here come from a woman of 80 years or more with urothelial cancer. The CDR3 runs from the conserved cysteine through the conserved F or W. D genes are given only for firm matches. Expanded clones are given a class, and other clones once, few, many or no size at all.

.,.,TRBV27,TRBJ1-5,CASSPETDMYSNQPQHF,TGTGCCAGCAGTCCGGAGACGGATATGTATAGCAATCAGCCCCAGCATTTT
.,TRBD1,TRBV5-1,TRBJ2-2,CASSLRTGETGELFF,TGCGCCAGCAGCTTACGGACAGGGGAAACCGGGGAGCTGTTTTTT
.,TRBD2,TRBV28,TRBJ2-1,CASSFLAGLLEFF,TGTGCCAGCAGTTTCCTAGCGGGCCTTCTCGAGTTCTTC
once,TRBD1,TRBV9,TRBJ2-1,CASSTGTVAREQFF,TGTGCCAGCAGCACGGGGACAGTCGCCAGGGAGCAGTTCTTC
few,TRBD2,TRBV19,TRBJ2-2,CASRTTSGSRTGELFF,TGTGCCAGTAGGACCACTAGCGGGAGTCGCACCGGGGAGCTGTTTTTT
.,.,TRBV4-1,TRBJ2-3,CASSQDQQLKVDTQYF,TGCGCCAGCAGCCAAGATCAACAGCTGAAGGTAGATACGCAGTATTTT
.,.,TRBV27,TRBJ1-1,CASSLHLPTGTEAFF,TGTGCCAGCAGTTTGCACCTTCCGACAGGCACTGAAGCTTTCTTT
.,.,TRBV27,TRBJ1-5,CASSGTGGPQHF,TGTGCCAGCAGTGGAACGGGTGGGCCCCAGCATTTT
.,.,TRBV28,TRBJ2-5,CASSLELATVETQYF,TGTGCCAGCAGTTTAGAATTAGCGACGGTCGAGACCCAGTACTTC
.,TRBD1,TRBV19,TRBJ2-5,CASSIGTGVGETQYF,TGTGCCAGTAGTATAGGGACAGGGGTCGGCGAGACCCAGTACTTC
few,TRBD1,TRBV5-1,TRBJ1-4,CASSLERQGASEKLFF,TGCGCCAGCAGCTTGGAGAGACAGGGGGCAAGTGAAAAACTGTTTTTT
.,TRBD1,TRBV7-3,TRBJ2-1,CASSLTGGVKSYNEQFF,TGTGCCAGCAGCTTGACAGGGGGTGTGAAGTCCTACAATGAGCAGTTCTTC
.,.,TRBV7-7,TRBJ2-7,CASSQALVAASEQYF,TGTGCCAGCAGCCAGGCATTGGTAGCGGCGAGCGAGCAGTACTTC
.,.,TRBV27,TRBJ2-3,CASRPESTDTQYF,TGTGCCAGCAGACCGGAGAGCACAGATACGCAGTATTTT
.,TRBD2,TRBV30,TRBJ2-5,CAWSVLASGRLETQYF,TGTGCCTGGAGTGTACTAGCGAGCGGGAGGTTAGAGACCCAGTACTTC
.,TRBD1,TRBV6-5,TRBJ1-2,CASSPTGGYGYTF,TGTGCCAGCAGCCCAACAGGGGGCTATGGCTACACCTTC
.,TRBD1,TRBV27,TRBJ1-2,CASWGQGGRRYTF,TGTGCCAGTTGGGGACAGGGGGGGCGCCGCTACACCTTC
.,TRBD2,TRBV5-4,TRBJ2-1,CASSWGLAGGRNEQFF,TGTGCCAGCAGCTGGGGACTAGCGGGAGGGCGCAATGAGCAGTTCTTC
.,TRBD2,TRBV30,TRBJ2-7,CAWSLSGGEQYF,TGTGCCTGGAGTCTCTCGGGGGGCGAGCAGTACTTC
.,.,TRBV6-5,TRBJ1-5,CASSYSGARSQPQHF,TGTGCCAGCAGTTACTCGGGGGCGCGGAGTCAGCCCCAGCATTTT
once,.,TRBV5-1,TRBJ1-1,CASSSLTAGNTEAFF,TGCGCCAGCAGCTCGCTGACCGCGGGGAACACTGAAGCTTTCTTT
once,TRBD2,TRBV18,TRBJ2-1,CASSAAGGNNEQFF,TGTGCCAGCTCAGCAGCGGGGGGAAACAATGAGCAGTTCTTC
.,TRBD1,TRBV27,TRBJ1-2,CASRETGGNYGYTF,TGTGCCAGCAGGGAGACAGGGGGTAACTATGGCTACACCTTC
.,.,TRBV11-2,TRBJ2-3,CASSLDFPEGLPMGADTQYF,TGTGCCAGCAGCTTAGATTTCCCCGAGGGACTCCCCATGGGCGCAGATACGCAGTATTTT
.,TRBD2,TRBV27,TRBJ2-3,CASSPKPGLARNTQYF,TGTGCCAGCAGTCCCAAGCCGGGACTAGCGAGGAATACGCAGTATTTT
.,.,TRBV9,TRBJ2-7,CASSPTGYEQYF,TGTGCCAGCAGCCCCACAGGATACGAGCAGTACTTC
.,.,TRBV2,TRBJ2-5,CASRGTSAQYF,TGTGCCAGCAGAGGAACCAGCGCCCAGTACTTC
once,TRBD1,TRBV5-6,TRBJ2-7,CASSFTRDRAYEQYF,TGTGCCAGCAGCTTTACCCGGGACAGGGCCTACGAGCAGTACTTC
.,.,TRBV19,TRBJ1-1,CASSILGETEAFF,TGTGCCAGTAGTATACTCGGGGAGACTGAAGCTTTCTTT
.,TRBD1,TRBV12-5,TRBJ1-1,CASGLGGTVEAFF,TGTGCTAGTGGTTTGGGGGGGACAGTTGAAGCTTTCTTT
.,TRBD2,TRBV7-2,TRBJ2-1,CASSLTSGSANEQFF,TGTGCCAGCAGCCTTACTAGCGGGAGTGCTAATGAGCAGTTCTTC
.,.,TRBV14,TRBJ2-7,CASSQDLEQYF,TGTGCCAGCAGCCAAGATCTCGAGCAGTACTTC
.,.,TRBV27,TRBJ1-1,CASSSSSGTRNTEAFF,.
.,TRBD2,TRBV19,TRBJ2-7,CASSRTGRPSGYTYEQYF,TGTGCCAGTAGTCGGACCGGGCGACCTAGCGGATATACCTACGAGCAGTACTTC
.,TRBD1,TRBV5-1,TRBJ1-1,CASSRTGDRGTEAFF,TGCGCCAGCAGCCGTACGGGGGACAGGGGCACTGAAGCTTTCTTT
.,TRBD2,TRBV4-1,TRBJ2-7,CASSQGLTSVEGEQYF,TGCGCCAGCAGCCAAGGTCTAACTAGCGTCGAAGGCGAGCAGTACTTC
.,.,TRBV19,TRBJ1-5,CASSELVGSGNQPQHF,TGTGCCAGTAGTGAATTGGTTGGCTCGGGGAATCAGCCCCAGCATTTT